What follows are 19 T cell receptor beta chains derived from one specimen sequenced in a study of cytomegalovirus exposure and HLA in healthy donors (dated by TCRdb to between 2016 and 2019). Libraries came from the immunoSEQ multiplex PCR assay. For the multiplex PCR, a mixture combining 60 forward primers for TCR Vbeta segments and 13 reverse primers for TCR Jbeta segments was used. This immuneACCESS table, as held by TCRdb, lists in-frame sequences with V and J called but not all clones. Of the missing ones, under half trace to an unresolved V gene in checked studies; the others have no known cause. This sample holds about 120,000 clones; about 86% were observed only once. The ten largest clones capture around 4% of the sample. Sequenced sample: PBMCs. The receptors stem from a woman aged 25 to 39 in good health and CMV-seronegative.

The table lists this clone with a few counts. The chain links TRBV19 to TRBJ2-1; the D is unclear. Between the trimmed V and J ends, which lost 3 bases and 7 bases, there was a span of 7 bases. Germline CDR1 reads LNHDA; CDR2 reads SQIVND (reference sequence). This CDR3 contains 12 residues. The chain's CDR3 is CASSIGWNEQFF. As DNA, the CDR3 is TGTGCCAGTAGTATCGGGTGGAATGAGCAGTTCTTC.

This clone was counted a single time. The junction shows a germline mismatch at one end, possibly a read error. The rearrangement joins TRBV7-7 to TRBJ2-3; 12 nucleotides match TRBD2. CDR3 length: 16 amino acids. Germline CDR1 is SSHAT and CDR2 is FNYEAQ (reference sequence). CDR3 residues: CASSPVLAGGRDTQYF. CDR3 coding DNA: TGTGCTAGCAGCCCCGTCCTAGCGGGAGGGCGAGATACGCAGTATTTT.

This clone has just a few counts. The genes are TRBV7-8 and TRBJ2-1, with TRBD2 matching 8 bases. Looked up from germline, CDR1 is SGHVS and CDR2 is FQNEAQ. Trimming removed 4 bases from V and 4 bases from J; junction bases left unmatched: 6. CDR3 size: 15 residues. Written as DNA, the CDR3 is TGTGCCAGCAGCTATGGTAGCGGGGCTTACAATGAGCAGTTCTTC. Protein product: CASSYGSGAYNEQFF. Using reference TRBV7-8 and TRBJ2-1 for the parts outside the CDR3, the full variable domain is GAGVSQSPRYKVAKRGQDVALRCDPISGHVSLFWYQQALGQGPEFLTYFQNEAQLDKSGLPSDRFFAERPEGSVSTLKIQRTQQEDSAVYLCASSYGSGAYNEQFFGPGTRLTVL.

The chain links TRBV5-8 to TRBJ2-1; TRBD2 aligns across 11 bases. The CDR3 length is 16 residues. Per germline, CDR1 SGHTS and CDR2 YDEGEE. With V trimmed by 3 bases and J by 4 bases, 6 bases remained unmatched. The CDR3 region has the DNA TGTGCCAGCAGCTCAGGACTAGCGGGCAGTTACAATGAGCAGTTCTTC. Protein product: CASSSGLAGSYNEQFF.

To note about this clone: Compared with germline, one end of the junction differs, possibly owing to a read error. V usage is TRBV7-7 and J usage is TRBJ2-1; 13 bases fit TRBD2. Germline CDR1 and CDR2: SSHAT and FNYEAQ (reference sequence). There are 15 residues in the CDR3. The CDR3 bases are TGTGCTAGCAGCCTTGGGACTAGCGGGAACAATGAGCAGTTCTTC. It encodes CASSLGTSGNNEQFF.

V gene TRBV27 combines with J gene TRBJ2-7; 8 bases match TRBD2. J was trimmed by 6 bases and V by 3 bases; bases with no gene match: 4. Per the germline V gene, CDR1 is MNHEY and CDR2 is SMNVEV (reference sequence). This CDR3 comprises 13 residues. As DNA, the CDR3 is TGTGCCAGCAGTTTCAGCGGGAGTGTCGAGCAGTACTTC. Protein product: CASSFSGSVEQYF.

The rearrangement links TRBV27 to TRBJ2-5, with D possibly matching TRBD1 (5 bases). CDR1 is MNHEY and CDR2 is SMNVEV in the germline V gene (reference sequence). Trimming took 3 bases from V and 5 from J, leaving 13 bases between them. The CDR3 totals 14 residues. CDR3 in DNA: TGTGCCAGCAGTTTCGGACATAGTATGGAGACCCAGTACTTC. It encodes CASSFGHSMETQYF.

The rearrangement links TRBV7-9 to TRBJ2-3, with D possibly matching TRBD2 (6 bases). Germline CDR1 and CDR2: SEHNR and FQNEAQ (reference sequence). V lost 5 bases and J 6 bases, leaving 12 bases between the germline ends. The CDR3 consists of 13 residues. The CDR3 spells CASSPGVGDTQYF. The DNA of the CDR3 is TGTGCCAGCAGCCCGGGAGTTGGTGATACGCAGTATTTT.

A single count supports this clone. The chain joins TRBV11-2 to TRBJ2-7; 9 bases map to TRBD2. This CDR3 is built from 16 residues. J was trimmed by 2 bases and V by 5 bases; bases with no gene match: 10. CDR1 SGHAT and CDR2 FQNNGV come from the germline V gene. CDR3 in amino acids: CASSRASGMGPYEQYF. The CDR3 nucleotides read TGTGCCAGCAGCCGGGCTAGCGGGATGGGCCCCTACGAGCAGTACTTC.

This clone was detected only once. V usage is TRBV5-1 and J usage is TRBJ2-3; 9 bases fit TRBD2. Trimming removed 4 bases from V and 4 bases from J; junction bases left unmatched: 4. CDR1 and CDR2 from the germline V gene are SGHRS and YFSETQ. There are 14 residues in the CDR3. The CDR3 here is CASSIPSGADTQYF. CDR3 in DNA: TGCGCCAGCAGCATTCCTAGCGGGGCAGATACGCAGTATTTT.

The chain combines TRBV19 with TRBJ2-7; a weak D match, TRBD1 (5 bases). Germline lookup yields CDR1 LNHDA and CDR2 SQIVND (reference sequence). The CDR3 has 11 residues. Trimming took off 4 bases at V and 6 bases at J, with 7 bases between the two ends. The CDR3 coding sequence is TGTGCCAGTAGTACTACAGGCGAGCAGTACTTC. It is translated as CASSTTGEQYF.

The V gene is TRBV27, the J gene TRBJ2-5, with 7 bases identical to TRBD1. V trimming: 6 bases; J trimming: 1 base; junction bases outside the gene matches: 5. Germline V CDR1 and CDR2: MNHEY, SMNVEV (reference sequence). The CDR3 loop spans 14 amino acids. The CDR3 protein is CASSLTGAQETQYF. CDR3 nucleotide sequence: TGTGCCAGCAGCCTCACAGGGGCCCAAGAGACCCAGTACTTC.

The CDR3 sequence is CASSLGDSAQETQYF. In DNA, the CDR3 is TGTGCCAGCAGCTTAGGGGACAGCGCTCAAGAGACCCAGTACTTC. The V call is TRBV7-8, the J call TRBJ2-5; 7 positions match TRBD1. This CDR3 is built from 15 residues. V shed 1 base and J 2 bases; nucleotides not matched to a gene: 4. The germline V gene encodes CDR1 SGHVS and CDR2 FQNEAQ.

The rearrangement uses TRBV19 and TRBJ2-7; TRBD2 matches 14 bases. Germline-derived CDR1 and CDR2 are LNHDA and SQIVND (reference sequence). The V gene end was trimmed by 5 bases and the J gene end by 4 bases; junction bases not matched to a gene: 7. The CDR3 sequence is 16 residues long. CDR3 nucleotides: TGTGCCAGTAGTCCCGGGACTAGCGGGAGCTGGTACGAGCAGTACTTC. As protein: CASSPGTSGSWYEQYF.

With respect to this clone: This same CDR3 is encoded by further DNA sequences in the sample. The chain recombines TRBV4-1 with TRBJ2-2; weak D call: TRBD2 (5 bases). Germline V gene sequence: CDR1 MGHRA, CDR2 YSYEKL. Trimming left V 7 bases short and J 8 bases short, with 11 bases between. There are 12 residues in the CDR3. The CDR3 nucleotides are TGCGCCAGCACCTACCCGGGGGGGGAGCTGTTTTTT. Protein: CASTYPGGELFF.

This clone has a handful of counts. The V and J genes are TRBV30 and TRBJ2-3; 9 bases agree with TRBD2. The trim removed 0 bases at V and 1 base at J, leaving 5 bases unmatched. Per the germline V gene, CDR1 is GTSNPN and CDR2 is SVGIG (reference sequence). CDR3 length: 16 amino acids. The CDR3 DNA reads TGTGCCTGGAGTGTAAGGGCTAGCGGGGGCACAGATACGCAGTATTTT. This translates into CAWSVRASGGTDTQYF.

The chain combines TRBV5-4 with TRBJ2-3; D possibly corresponds to TRBD2 (5 bases). Trimming removed 0 bases from V and 0 bases from J, with 8 bases in between. This CDR3 region has 15 residues. Germline lookup yields CDR1 SGHNT and CDR2 YYREEE (reference sequence). The CDR3 loop is CASSLGGSSTDTQYF. The CDR3, as DNA: TGTGCCAGCAGCTTGGGCGGGTCTAGCACAGATACGCAGTATTTT.

The genes are TRBV5-1 and TRBJ2-5; 11 nucleotides line up with TRBD2. The J call may be in error: the DNA end matches TRBJ2-7 better. Germline CDR1 reads SGHRS; CDR2 reads YFSETQ. This CDR3 spans 14 amino acids. CDR3 sequence (DNA): TGCGCCAGCAGCTTGACTAGCGGGAGAGTCGAGCAGTACTTC. Translation: CASSLTSGRVEQYF.

This clone has only a few counts. The CDR3 loop is CASTAQGRNYGYTF. CDR3 DNA sequence: TGTGCCAGCACCGCGCAGGGCCGGAACTATGGCTACACCTTC. The chain couples TRBV28 to TRBJ1-2; possible D gene TRBD1, 5 bases. Germline loops: CDR1 MDHEN, CDR2 SYDVKM. The CDR3 is made up of 14 amino acids. Trimming shortened V by 7 bases and J by 2 bases, and 14 bases separated the two germline ends.